This is a list of T cell receptor beta chains from one sample in a study of T cells in Graves' hyperthyroidism and ophthalmopathy. Each CDR3 protein gets one entry after TCRdb re-called the multiplex PCR reads with MiXCR. This table has about 600,000 distinct CDR3 sequences, approximately 15% appearing once. What was sequenced was blood. The receptors stem from a woman aged 18-30 years with Graves' ophthalmopathy. Each CDR3 is given with its conserved first and last residue. The D gene is left open where the match is weak. Clone size is shown for a subset of rows, as once, few, many or a class of expanded clone.

j_gene: TRBJ2-3
d_gene: NA
v_gene: TRBV7-2
abundance: many
CDR3aa: CASSWSFGVGDTQYF
CDR3nt: TGTGCCAGCAGCTGGTCCTTTGGGGTCGGAGATACGCAGTATTTT

j_gene: TRBJ1-1
d_gene: NA
v_gene: TRBV19
abundance: NA
CDR3aa: CASNSDPRETTEAFF
CDR3nt: TGTGCCAGTAATTCTGATCCCAGGGAGACCACTGAAGCTTTCTTT

j_gene: TRBJ2-5
d_gene: NA
v_gene: TRBV7-2
abundance: many
CDR3aa: CASSLPFGETQYF
CDR3nt: TGTGCCAGCAGCTTACCCTTTGGGGAGACCCAGTACTTC

j_gene: TRBJ2-7
d_gene: TRBD1
v_gene: TRBV5-6
abundance: NA
CDR3aa: CASSMAGTGPYEQYF
CDR3nt: TGTGCCAGCAGCATGGCCGGGACAGGGCCCTACGAGCAGTACTTC

j_gene: TRBJ1-5
d_gene: NA
v_gene: TRBV6-2/TRBV6-3
abundance: few
CDR3aa: CASTLGRQPQHF
CDR3nt: TGTGCCAGCACCCTGGGGAGGCAGCCCCAGCATTTT

j_gene: TRBJ2-1
d_gene: TRBD2
v_gene: TRBV5-8
abundance: NA
CDR3aa: CASSRAGARYNEQFF
CDR3nt: TGTGCCAGCAGTCGGGCGGGAGCTAGGTACAATGAGCAGTTCTTC

j_gene: TRBJ2-3
d_gene: TRBD1
v_gene: TRBV18
abundance: many
CDR3aa: CASSPGTASTDTQYF
CDR3nt: TGTGCCAGCTCACCAGGGACAGCTAGCACAGATACGCAGTATTTT

j_gene: TRBJ2-3
d_gene: TRBD1
v_gene: TRBV7-9
abundance: many
CDR3aa: CASSLAGQGVVTDTQYF
CDR3nt: TGTGCCAGCAGCTTAGCTGGACAGGGGGTCGTCACAGATACGCAGTATTTT

j_gene: TRBJ1-2
d_gene: NA
v_gene: TRBV27
abundance: few
CDR3aa: CASTSGTDYGYTF
CDR3nt: TGTGCCAGCACTTCAGGGACGGACTATGGCTACACCTTC

j_gene: TRBJ1-5
d_gene: NA
v_gene: TRBV28
abundance: many
CDR3aa: CASSFWGEDSNQPQHF
CDR3nt: TGTGCCAGCAGTTTTTGGGGCGAGGATAGCAATCAGCCCCAGCATTTT

j_gene: TRBJ2-4
d_gene: NA
v_gene: TRBV27
abundance: NA
CDR3aa: CASRGGESNIQYF
CDR3nt: TGTGCCAGCCGGGGCGGTGAGAGTAACATTCAGTACTTC

j_gene: TRBJ1-6
d_gene: TRBD1
v_gene: TRBV27
abundance: NA
CDR3aa: CASSLSGTGGSPLHF
CDR3nt: TGTGCCAGCAGTTTATCAGGGACAGGGGGTTCACCCCTCCACTTT